This T cell receptor beta chain is drawn from a study of blood T cell repertoires in COVID-19. The protocol was immunoSEQ multiplex PCR, while the TCRdb copy is restricted to in-frame clones and leaves out a portion. The table shows around 140,000 clones, with approximately 90% occurring only once. Looked up from germline, CDR1 is MNHEY and CDR2 is SVGAGI. The CDR3 consists of 13 residues. The junction had 9 bases not matched to a gene; V was cut back by 7 bases and J by 7 bases. The source material was peripheral blood. This TCR was recovered from a woman between 50 and 59 years old with active or convalescent COVID-19. The V call is TRBV6-5, the J call TRBJ1-1; 7 positions agree with TRBD1. The CDR3 is CASKPGQFVEAFF. CDR3 in DNA: TGTGCCAGCAAGCCGGGACAGTTCGTTGAAGCTTTCTTT.